These 3 T cell receptor beta chains were all obtained from the same sample, sequenced in a study of OX40 agonist ivuxolimab in advanced cancers. Sequencing was performed with immunoSEQ multiplex PCR; in TCRdb, only in-frame clones are kept and a portion is missing. The data contain tens of thousands of clones, 81% of them singletons. The source was CD4+ or CD8+ T cells sorted from blood, collected in a trial of the OX40 agonist ivuxolimab. Every receptor here comes from an adult with an advanced solid tumor such as melanoma, head and neck, liver or kidney cancer.

The V gene is TRBV5-1, the J gene TRBJ2-6; 7 bases line up with TRBD2. J gave up 2 bases and V 2 bases, and 7 bases lay outside the gene matches. This CDR3 region has 17 residues. Per the germline V gene, CDR1 is SGHRS and CDR2 is YFSETQ. The CDR3 bases are TGCGCCAGCAGCTTTCGCGGGAGCCCCCCTGGGGCCAACGTCCTGACTTTC. As protein: CASSFRGSPPGANVLTF.

The chain recombines TRBV27 with TRBJ1-6, with D possibly matching TRBD1 (6 bases). Trimming cost V 4 bases and J 10 bases, with 14 bases left between them. The CDR3 spans 14 residues. Germline V lookup: CDR1 MNHEY, CDR2 SMNVEV (reference sequence). Here the CDR3 DNA reads TGTGCCAGCAGTTCGGACAGTTTTACATCACCCCTCCACTTT. Translation gives CASSSDSFTSPLHF.

V usage is TRBV4-1 and J usage is TRBJ2-7; 9 bases are shared with TRBD2. Germline CDR1 MGHRA, CDR2 YSYEKL. This CDR3 contains 17 residues. Germline trimming cut 0 bases from V and 7 bases from J; bases unmatched to any gene: 13. The chain's CDR3 is CASSQELFGLALKEQYF. The CDR3 DNA reads TGCGCCAGCAGCCAAGAATTATTCGGACTAGCGCTAAAGGAGCAGTACTTC.